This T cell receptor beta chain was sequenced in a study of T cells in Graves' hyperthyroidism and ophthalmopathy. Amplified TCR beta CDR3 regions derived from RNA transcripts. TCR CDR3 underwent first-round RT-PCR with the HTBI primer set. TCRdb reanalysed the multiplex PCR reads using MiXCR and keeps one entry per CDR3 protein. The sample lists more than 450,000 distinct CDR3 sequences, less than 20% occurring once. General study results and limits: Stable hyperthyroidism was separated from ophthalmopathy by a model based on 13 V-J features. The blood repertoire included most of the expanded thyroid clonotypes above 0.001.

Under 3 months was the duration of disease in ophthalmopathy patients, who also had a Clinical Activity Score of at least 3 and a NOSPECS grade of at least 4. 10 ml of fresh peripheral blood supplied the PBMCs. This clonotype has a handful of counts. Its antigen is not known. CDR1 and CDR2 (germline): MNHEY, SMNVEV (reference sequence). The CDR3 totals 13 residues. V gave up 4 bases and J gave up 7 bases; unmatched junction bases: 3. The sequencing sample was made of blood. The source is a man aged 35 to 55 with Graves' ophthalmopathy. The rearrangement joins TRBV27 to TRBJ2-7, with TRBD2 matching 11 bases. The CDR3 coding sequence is TGTGCCAGCAGTTCACTAGCGGGAGTTGAGCAGTACTTC. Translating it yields CASSSLAGVEQYF.